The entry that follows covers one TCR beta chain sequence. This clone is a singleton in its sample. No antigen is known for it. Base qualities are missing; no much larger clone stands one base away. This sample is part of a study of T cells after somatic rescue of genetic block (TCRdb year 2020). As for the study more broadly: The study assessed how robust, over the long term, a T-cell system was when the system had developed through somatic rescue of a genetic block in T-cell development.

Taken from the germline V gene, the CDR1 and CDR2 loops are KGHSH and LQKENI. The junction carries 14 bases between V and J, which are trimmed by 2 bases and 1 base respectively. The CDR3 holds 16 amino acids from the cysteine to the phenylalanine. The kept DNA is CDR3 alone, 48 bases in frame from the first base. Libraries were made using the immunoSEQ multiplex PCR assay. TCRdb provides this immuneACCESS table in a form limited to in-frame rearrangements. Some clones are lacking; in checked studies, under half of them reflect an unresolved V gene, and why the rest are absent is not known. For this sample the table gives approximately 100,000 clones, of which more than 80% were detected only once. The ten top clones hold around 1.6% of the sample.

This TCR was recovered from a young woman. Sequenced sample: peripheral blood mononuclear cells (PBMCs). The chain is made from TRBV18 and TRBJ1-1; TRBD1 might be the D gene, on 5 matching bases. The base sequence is TGTGCCAGCTCACCATCCGGGGCAGGCCAGAACACTGAAGCTTTCTTT. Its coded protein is CASSPSGAGQNTEAFF.